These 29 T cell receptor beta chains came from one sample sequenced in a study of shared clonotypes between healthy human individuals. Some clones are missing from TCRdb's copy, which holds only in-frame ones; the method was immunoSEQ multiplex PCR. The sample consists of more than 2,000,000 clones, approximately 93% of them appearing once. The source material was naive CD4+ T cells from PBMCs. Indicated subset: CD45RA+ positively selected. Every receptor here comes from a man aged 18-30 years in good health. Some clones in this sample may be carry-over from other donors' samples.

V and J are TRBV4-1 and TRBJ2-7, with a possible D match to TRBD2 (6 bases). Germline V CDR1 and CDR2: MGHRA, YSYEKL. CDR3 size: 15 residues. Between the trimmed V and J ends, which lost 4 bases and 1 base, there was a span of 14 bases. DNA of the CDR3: TGCGCCAGCAGCCGGACCGGGACTGTTTCCTACGAGCAGTACTTC. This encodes CASSRTGTVSYEQYF.

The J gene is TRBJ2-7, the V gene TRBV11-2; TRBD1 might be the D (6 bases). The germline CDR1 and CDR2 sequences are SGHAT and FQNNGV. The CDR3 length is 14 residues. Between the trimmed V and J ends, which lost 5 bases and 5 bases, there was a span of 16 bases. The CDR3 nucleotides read TGTGCCAGCAGCGGGACAAACTCCTTTAACGAGCAGTACTTC. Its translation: CASSGTNSFNEQYF.

Here the CDR3 DNA reads TGCGCCAGCAGCTTGCGGGACAGTCTCGAATTGTTCCTCTCCTACGAGCAGTACTTC. Its translation is CASSLRDSLELFLSYEQYF. The chain combines TRBV5-1 with TRBJ2-7; TRBD1 matches at 7 bases. V trimming: 1 base; J trimming: 0 bases; junction bases outside the gene matches: 16. The CDR3 consists of 19 residues. CDR1 is SGHRS and CDR2 is YFSETQ in the germline V gene.

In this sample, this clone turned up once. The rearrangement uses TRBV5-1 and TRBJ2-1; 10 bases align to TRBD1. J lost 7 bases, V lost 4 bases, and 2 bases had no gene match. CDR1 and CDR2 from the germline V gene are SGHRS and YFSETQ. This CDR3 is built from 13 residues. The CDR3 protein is CASSKDRGNEQFF. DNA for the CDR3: TGCGCCAGCAGCAAGGACAGGGGGAATGAGCAGTTCTTC.

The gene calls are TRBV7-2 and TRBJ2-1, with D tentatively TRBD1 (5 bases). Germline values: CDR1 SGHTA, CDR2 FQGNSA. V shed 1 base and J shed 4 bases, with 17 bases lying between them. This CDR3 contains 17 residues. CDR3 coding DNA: TGTGCCAGCAGCTTAGTGGAGCAGGGATTCCTTTACAATGAGCAGTTCTTC. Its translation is CASSLVEQGFLYNEQFF.

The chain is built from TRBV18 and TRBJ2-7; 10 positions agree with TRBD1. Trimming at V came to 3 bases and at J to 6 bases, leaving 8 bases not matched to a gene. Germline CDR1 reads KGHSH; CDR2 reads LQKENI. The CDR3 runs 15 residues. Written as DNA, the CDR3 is TGTGCCAGCTCACCCGGGACAGGGGAGTCAAGCGAGCAGTACTTC. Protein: CASSPGTGESSEQYF.

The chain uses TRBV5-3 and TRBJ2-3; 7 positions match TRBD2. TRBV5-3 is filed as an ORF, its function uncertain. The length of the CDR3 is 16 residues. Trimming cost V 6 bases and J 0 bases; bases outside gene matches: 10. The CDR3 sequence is CARTPWGSGSTDTQYF. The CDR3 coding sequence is TGTGCCAGAACCCCCTGGGGTAGCGGGAGCACAGATACGCAGTATTTT.

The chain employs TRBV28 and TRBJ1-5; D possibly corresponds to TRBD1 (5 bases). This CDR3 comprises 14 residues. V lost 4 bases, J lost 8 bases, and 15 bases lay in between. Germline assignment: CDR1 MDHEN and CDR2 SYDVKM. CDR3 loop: CASSSYTGEKPQHF. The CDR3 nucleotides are TGTGCCAGCAGTTCCTATACGGGGGAGAAGCCCCAGCATTTT.

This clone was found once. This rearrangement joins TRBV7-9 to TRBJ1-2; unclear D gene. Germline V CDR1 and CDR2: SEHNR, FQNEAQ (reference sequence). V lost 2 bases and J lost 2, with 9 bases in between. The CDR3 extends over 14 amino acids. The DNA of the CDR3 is TGTGCCAGCAGCTTAACCGTGGGGAACTATGGCTACACCTTC. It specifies CASSLTVGNYGYTF.

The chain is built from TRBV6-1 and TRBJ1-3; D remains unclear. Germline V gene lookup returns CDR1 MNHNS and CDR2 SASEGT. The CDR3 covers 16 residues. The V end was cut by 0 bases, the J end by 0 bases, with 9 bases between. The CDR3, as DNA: TGTGCCAGCAGTGAAGCGGCAGCGTTCTCTGGAAACACCATATATTTT. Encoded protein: CASSEAAAFSGNTIYF.

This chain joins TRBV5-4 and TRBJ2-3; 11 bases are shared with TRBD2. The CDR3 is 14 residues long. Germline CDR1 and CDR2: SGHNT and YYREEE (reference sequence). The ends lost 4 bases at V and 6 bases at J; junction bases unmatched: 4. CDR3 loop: CASSHPSGRDTQYF. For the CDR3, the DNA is TGTGCCAGCAGCCACCCTAGCGGGAGGGATACGCAGTATTTT.

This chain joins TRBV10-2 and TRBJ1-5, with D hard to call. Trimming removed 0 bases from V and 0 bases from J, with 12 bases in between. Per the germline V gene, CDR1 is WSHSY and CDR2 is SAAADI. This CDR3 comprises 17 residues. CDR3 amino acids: CASSESVSKYSNQPQHF. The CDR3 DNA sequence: TGCGCCAGCAGTGAGTCCGTCTCAAAATATAGCAATCAGCCCCAGCATTTT.

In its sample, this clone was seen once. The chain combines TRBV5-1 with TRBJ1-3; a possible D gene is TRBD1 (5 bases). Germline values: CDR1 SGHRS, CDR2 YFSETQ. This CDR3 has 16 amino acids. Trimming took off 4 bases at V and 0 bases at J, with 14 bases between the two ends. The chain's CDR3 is CASSRGGADSGNTIYF. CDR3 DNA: TGCGCCAGCAGCCGGGGGGGTGCAGACTCTGGAAACACCATATATTTT.

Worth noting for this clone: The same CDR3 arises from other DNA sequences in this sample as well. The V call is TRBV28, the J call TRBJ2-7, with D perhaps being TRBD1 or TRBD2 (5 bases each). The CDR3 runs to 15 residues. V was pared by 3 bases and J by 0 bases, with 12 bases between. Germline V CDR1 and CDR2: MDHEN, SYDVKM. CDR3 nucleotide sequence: TGTGCCAGCAGTTTGGCCGGGACGAGCTCCTACGAGCAGTACTTC. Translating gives CASSLAGTSSYEQYF.

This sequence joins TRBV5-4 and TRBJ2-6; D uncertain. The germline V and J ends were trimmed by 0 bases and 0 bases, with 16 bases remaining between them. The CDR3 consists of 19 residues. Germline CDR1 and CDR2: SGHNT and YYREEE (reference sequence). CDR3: CASSLAAGKTISGANVLTF. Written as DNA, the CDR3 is TGTGCCAGCAGCTTGGCGGCAGGCAAAACTATCTCTGGGGCCAACGTCCTGACTTTC.

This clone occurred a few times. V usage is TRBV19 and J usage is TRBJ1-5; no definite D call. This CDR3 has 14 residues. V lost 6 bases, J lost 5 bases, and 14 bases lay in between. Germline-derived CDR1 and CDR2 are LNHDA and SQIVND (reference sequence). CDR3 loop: CASSLNGIDQPQHF. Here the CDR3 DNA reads TGTGCCAGTAGCCTAAATGGGATAGATCAGCCCCAGCATTTT.

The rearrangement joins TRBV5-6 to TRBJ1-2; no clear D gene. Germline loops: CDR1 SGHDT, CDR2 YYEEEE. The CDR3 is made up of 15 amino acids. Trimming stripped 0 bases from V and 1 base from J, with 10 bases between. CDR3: CASSLVGSHNYGYTF. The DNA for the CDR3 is TGTGCCAGCAGCTTGGTAGGCAGCCATAACTATGGCTACACCTTC.

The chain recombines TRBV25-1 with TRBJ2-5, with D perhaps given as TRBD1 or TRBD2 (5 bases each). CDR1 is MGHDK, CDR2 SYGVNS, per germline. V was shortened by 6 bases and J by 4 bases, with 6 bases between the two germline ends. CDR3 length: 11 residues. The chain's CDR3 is CASRRGETQYF. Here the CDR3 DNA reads TGTGCCAGCAGGAGGGGAGAGACCCAGTACTTC.

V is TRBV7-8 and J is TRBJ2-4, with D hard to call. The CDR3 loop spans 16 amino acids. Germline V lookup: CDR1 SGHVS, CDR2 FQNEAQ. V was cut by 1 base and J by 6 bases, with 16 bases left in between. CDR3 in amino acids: CASSLEVGNARNIQYF. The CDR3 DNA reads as TGTGCCAGCAGCTTAGAAGTGGGGAATGCCCGAAACATTCAGTACTTC.

CDR3 in amino acids: CASSPGTAYNEQFF. In nucleotides, the CDR3 is TGTGCCAGCAGCCCCGGGACAGCCTACAATGAGCAGTTCTTC. The chain links TRBV7-3 to TRBJ2-1; TRBD1 matches at 7 bases. Germline assignment: CDR1 SGHTA and CDR2 FQGTGA. The CDR3 is 14 residues long. The J segment lost 2 bases and the V segment lost 5 bases, leaving 3 bases of the junction unmatched.

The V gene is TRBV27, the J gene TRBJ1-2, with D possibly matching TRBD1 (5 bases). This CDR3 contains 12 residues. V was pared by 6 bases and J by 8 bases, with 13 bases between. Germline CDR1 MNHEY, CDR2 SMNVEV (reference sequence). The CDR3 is CASRFQGDGYTF. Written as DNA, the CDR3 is TGTGCCAGCAGGTTCCAGGGAGACGGCTACACCTTC.

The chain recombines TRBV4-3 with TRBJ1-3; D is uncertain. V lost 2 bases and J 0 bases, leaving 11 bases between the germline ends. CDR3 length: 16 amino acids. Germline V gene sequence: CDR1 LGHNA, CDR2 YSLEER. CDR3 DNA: TGCGCCAGCAGCCAACGAAGGGCGGACTCTGGAAACACCATATATTTT. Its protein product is CASSQRRADSGNTIYF.

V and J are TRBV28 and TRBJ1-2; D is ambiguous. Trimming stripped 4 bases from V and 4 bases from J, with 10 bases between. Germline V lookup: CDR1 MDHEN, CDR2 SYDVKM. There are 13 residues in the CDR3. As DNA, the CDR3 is TGTGCCAGCAGTTCCGAGACCCCCTATGGCTACACCTTC. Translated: CASSSETPYGYTF.

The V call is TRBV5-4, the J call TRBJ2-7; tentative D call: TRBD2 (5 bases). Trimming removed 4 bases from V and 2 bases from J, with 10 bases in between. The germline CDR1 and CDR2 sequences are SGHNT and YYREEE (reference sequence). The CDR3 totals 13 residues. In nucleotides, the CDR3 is TGTGCCAGCAGCGCCGCGGGTGCCTACGAGCAGTACTTC. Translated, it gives CASSAAGAYEQYF.

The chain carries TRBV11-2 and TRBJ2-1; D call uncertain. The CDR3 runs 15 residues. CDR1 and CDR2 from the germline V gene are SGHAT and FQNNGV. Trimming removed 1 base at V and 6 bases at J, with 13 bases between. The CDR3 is CASSLGRAYPNEQFF. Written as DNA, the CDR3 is TGTGCCAGCAGCTTAGGTCGGGCGTATCCCAATGAGCAGTTCTTC.

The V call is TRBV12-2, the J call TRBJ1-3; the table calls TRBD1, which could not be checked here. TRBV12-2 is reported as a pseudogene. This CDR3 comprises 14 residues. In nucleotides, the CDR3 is TGTGCAAGTCGCTTGTCGCTGCAGGGAAACACCATATATTTT. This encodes CASRLSLQGNTIYF.

The CDR3 DNA sequence: TGCGCCAGCAGCTTGATTGTGGCAGCCAGGGAAGGCTACACCTTC. This codes for CASSLIVAAREGYTF. The chain couples TRBV5-1 to TRBJ1-2; tentatively, D is TRBD1 (5 bases). Germline V gives CDR1 SGHRS, CDR2 YFSETQ. The CDR3 spans 15 residues. Trimming shortened V by 1 base and J by 8 bases, and 18 bases separated the two germline ends.

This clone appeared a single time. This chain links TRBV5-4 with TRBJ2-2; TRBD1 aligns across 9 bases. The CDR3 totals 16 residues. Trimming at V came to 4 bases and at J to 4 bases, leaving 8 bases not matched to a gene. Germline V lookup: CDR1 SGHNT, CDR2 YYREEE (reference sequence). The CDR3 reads CASSAWTGVGTGELFF. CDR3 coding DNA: TGTGCCAGCAGCGCCTGGACAGGGGTGGGCACCGGGGAGCTGTTTTTT.

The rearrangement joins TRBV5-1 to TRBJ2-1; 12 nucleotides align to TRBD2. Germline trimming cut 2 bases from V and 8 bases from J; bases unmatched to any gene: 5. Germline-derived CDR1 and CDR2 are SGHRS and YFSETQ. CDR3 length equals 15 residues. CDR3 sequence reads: CASSFLAGGPDEQFF. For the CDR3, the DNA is TGCGCCAGCAGCTTCCTAGCGGGAGGGCCCGATGAGCAGTTCTTC.